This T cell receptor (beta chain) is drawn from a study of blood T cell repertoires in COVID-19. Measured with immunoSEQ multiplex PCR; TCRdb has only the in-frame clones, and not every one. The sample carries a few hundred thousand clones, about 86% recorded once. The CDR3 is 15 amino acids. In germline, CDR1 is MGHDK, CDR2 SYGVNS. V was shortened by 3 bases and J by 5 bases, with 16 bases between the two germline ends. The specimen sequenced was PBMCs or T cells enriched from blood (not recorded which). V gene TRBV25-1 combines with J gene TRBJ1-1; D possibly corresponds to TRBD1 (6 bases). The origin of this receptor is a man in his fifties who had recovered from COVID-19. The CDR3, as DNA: TGTGCCAGCAGTGACTTGACACAGGGAAGGACTGAAGCTTTCTTT. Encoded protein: CASSDLTQGRTEAFF.